The 17 T cell receptor beta chains in this list originate from one sample, sequenced in a study of blood T cell repertoires in COVID-19. This table comes from immunoSEQ multiplex PCR, and its TCRdb copy is limited to in-frame clones, with some not included. This sample has 650,000 to 800,000 clones, with 70% to 90% found just once. Sample: peripheral blood. Receptor source: a woman aged 18-35 years with acute or convalescent COVID-19.

This clone was seen just once. This sequence joins TRBV19 and TRBJ2-7, with D possibly being TRBD1 (6 bases). This CDR3 spans 14 amino acids. The ends were cut back, 3 bases at V and 0 bases at J, with 9 bases in the middle. CDR1 is LNHDA and CDR2 is SQIVND in the germline V gene (reference sequence). CDR3 amino acids: CASSIGQSSYEQYF. For the CDR3, the DNA is TGTGCCAGTAGTATCGGACAGAGCTCCTACGAGCAGTACTTC.

The V gene is TRBV29-1, the J gene TRBJ1-6; 7 nucleotides align to TRBD1. The V and J ends lost 6 bases and 4 bases, in that order; junction bases with no gene match: 3. Germline V CDR1 and CDR2: SQVTM, ANQGSEA. The CDR3 has 13 amino acids. The DNA for the CDR3 is TGCAGCGTCCAGGACAGGTATAATTCACCCCTCCACTTT. This encodes CSVQDRYNSPLHF.

As to this clone: The same CDR3 arises from other DNA sequences in this sample as well. The V and J genes are TRBV6-6 and TRBJ1-2, with 7 bases fitting TRBD1. This CDR3 is 14 amino acids long. The J segment lost 2 bases and the V segment lost 5 bases, leaving 5 bases of the junction unmatched. The germline CDR1 and CDR2 sequences are MNHNY and SVGAGI (reference sequence). CDR3 amino acids: CASSPGTANYGYTF. As DNA, the CDR3 is TGTGCCAGCAGTCCTGGGACAGCAAACTATGGCTACACCTTC.

The CDR3 coding sequence is TGTGCCAGCAGTGAAGATAGAGACAGCCCTCGACCCCAGCATTTT. It yields the protein CASSEDRDSPRPQHF. J is TRBJ1-5 and V is TRBV6-1; D is perhaps TRBD1 (5 bases). The CDR3 runs to 15 residues. CDR1 is MNHNS, CDR2 SASEGT, per germline. V was pared by 1 base and J by 10 bases, with 17 bases between.

The V gene is TRBV28, the J gene TRBJ2-3; TRBD2 matches 9 bases. The CDR3 has 16 residues. The germline CDR1 and CDR2 sequences are MDHEN and SYDVKM. Trimming at V came to 2 bases and at J to 2 bases, leaving 5 bases not matched to a gene. The CDR3, as DNA: TGTGCCAGCAGTTTAGGTCTAGCGGGATTCACAGATACGCAGTATTTT. It specifies CASSLGLAGFTDTQYF.

This clone appeared once. This chain links TRBV9 with TRBJ1-2; 8 positions agree with TRBD1. Germline trimming cut 4 bases from V and 6 bases from J; bases unmatched to any gene: 8. The length of the CDR3 is 14 residues. Germline V CDR1 and CDR2: SGDLS, YYNGEE. The CDR3 here is CASSTPGQVDGYTF. CDR3 DNA sequence: TGTGCCAGCAGCACCCCGGGACAGGTGGATGGCTACACCTTC.

The chain carries TRBV11-3 and TRBJ2-5, with 7 nucleotides matching TRBD1. CDR1 is SGHNT, CDR2 YENEEA, per germline. This CDR3 has 15 residues. V lost 5 bases to trimming and J lost 2 bases; unmatched junction nucleotides: 8. As DNA, the CDR3 is TGTGCCAGCAGCAAGGGGGCACAGACTCAAGAGACCCAGTACTTC. Amino acids: CASSKGAQTQETQYF.

The chain recombines TRBV30 with TRBJ1-1; D gene unclear. Germline lookup yields CDR1 GTSNPN and CDR2 SVGIG (reference sequence). The ends were cut back, 4 bases at V and 5 bases at J, with 11 bases in the middle. The CDR3 contains 12 residues. The CDR3 nucleotides are TGTGCCTGGATTTTTGGAGCGACTGAAGCTTTCTTT. Its translation is CAWIFGATEAFF.

In its sample, this clone was seen once. The chain carries TRBV2 and TRBJ2-1; 8 bases agree with TRBD2. J was trimmed by 0 bases and V by 10 bases; bases with no gene match: 2. Germline lookup yields CDR1 SNHLY and CDR2 FYNNEI. The CDR3 loop spans 13 amino acids. CDR3 sequence: CAKRGSSYNEQFF. Written as DNA, the CDR3 is TGTGCCAAGCGGGGGAGCTCCTACAATGAGCAGTTCTTC.

This clone has more than one count but fewer than ten. V gene TRBV28 combines with J gene TRBJ1-1, with D perhaps matching TRBD1 (6 bases). CDR1 is MDHEN, CDR2 SYDVKM, per germline. Trimming took off 5 bases at V and 4 bases at J, with 17 bases between the two ends. The CDR3 has 15 amino acids. The CDR3 reads CASSPQTDSGTEAFF. The CDR3 DNA is TGTGCCAGCAGTCCCCAAACGGACAGCGGCACTGAAGCTTTCTTT. Based on the CDR3 plus reference TRBV28 and TRBJ1-1, the full variable domain is DVKVTQSSRYLVKRTGEKVFLECVQDMDHENMFWYRQDPGLGLRLIYFSYDVKMKEKGDIPEGYSVSREKKERFSLILESASTNQTSMYLCASSPQTDSGTEAFFGQGTRLTVV.

This chain connects TRBV6-1 to TRBJ2-7; TRBD1 might be the D (6 bases). V dropped 5 bases and J dropped 5 bases, with 13 bases sitting between them. This CDR3 has 13 residues. Per the germline V gene, CDR1 is MNHNS and CDR2 is SASEGT. The CDR3 is CASSHSGVDEQYF. The DNA of the CDR3 is TGTGCCAGCAGTCATTCAGGGGTGGACGAGCAGTACTTC.

This chain uses TRBV28 with TRBJ1-2; weak D call: TRBD1 (6 bases). Deletions cut 7 bases from V and 1 base from J, with 16 bases between. The CDR3 sequence is 15 residues long. CDR1 MDHEN and CDR2 SYDVKM come from the germline V gene. CDR3 bases: TGTGCCAGCACAATAGGGGACACTTTTAACTATGGCTACACCTTC. This translates into CASTIGDTFNYGYTF.

The chain links TRBV9 to TRBJ1-2; TRBD1 matches at 7 bases. V trimming: 0 bases; J trimming: 8 bases; junction bases outside the gene matches: 13. CDR1 is SGDLS, CDR2 YYNGEE, per germline. The CDR3 length is 16 residues. In DNA, the CDR3 is TGTGCCAGCAGCGTAGGGAGGGCACAGGGGTCGGGGGGCTACACCTTC. Protein: CASSVGRAQGSGGYTF. The variable domain in full, with the rest retrieved from reference TRBV9 and TRBJ1-2, is DSGVTQTPKHLITATGQRVTLRCSPRSGDLSVYWYQQSLDQGLQFLIQYYNGEERAKGNILERFSAQQFPDLHSELNLSSLELGDSALYFCASSVGRAQGSGGYTFGSGTRLTVV.

This clone occurred once. This chain joins TRBV13 and TRBJ2-1; D possibly corresponds to TRBD1 (6 bases). The V gene lost 8 bases and the J gene lost 4 bases, with 12 bases spanning the gap. The CDR3 totals 13 residues. In germline, CDR1 is PRHDT, CDR2 FYEKMQ (reference sequence). In nucleotides, the CDR3 is TGTGCCAGCTGGGGGCGCCCGTACAATGAGCAGTTCTTC. Its translation is CASWGRPYNEQFF.

This sequence joins TRBV3-1 (or the pseudogene TRBV3-2) and TRBJ1-1; TRBD1 matches at 8 bases. Unmatched junction bases numbered 16, after V lost 4 bases and J lost 0 bases. The CDR3 is 19 residues long. From germline, CDR1 is LGHDT and CDR2 YNNKEL (reference sequence). CDR3 loop: CASSPRTGTGPRMNTEAFF. DNA of the CDR3: TGTGCCAGCAGCCCCCGGACAGGGACTGGTCCACGAATGAACACTGAAGCTTTCTTT.

This sequence joins TRBV9 and TRBJ1-1; D gene ambiguous. The length of the CDR3 is 17 residues. Germline values: CDR1 SGDLS, CDR2 YYNGEE. The V end was cut by 4 bases, the J end by 1 base, with 20 bases between. The CDR3 spells CASSPGGPLVANTEAFF. The CDR3 nucleotides are TGTGCCAGCAGCCCAGGAGGCCCACTGGTCGCGAACACTGAAGCTTTCTTT.

Of note for this clone: Other DNA sequences in this specimen translate into the identical CDR3. This chain joins TRBV11-2 and TRBJ1-1; 7 bases match TRBD1. The CDR3 totals 13 residues. Germline CDR1 and CDR2: SGHAT and FQNNGV. V lost 4 bases, J lost 2 bases, and 1 base stayed unmatched. CDR3 bases: TGTGCCAGCAGCTCAGGGGGTAACACTGAAGCTTTCTTT. It yields the protein CASSSGGNTEAFF.